These 27 T cell receptor beta chains originate from one sample sequenced in a study of graft-versus-host responses after intestinal transplantation. Repertoires were generated with immunoSEQ multiplex PCR, while TCRdb's copy carries only in-frame clones and drops some. The data show about 130,000 clones, more than 80% seen once. The antigens for these receptors are not known. Sequenced material: unstimulated CD4+ T cells sorted from spleen or lymph node cells, taken before intestinal transplant. The source is a human donor who received an intestinal transplant.

The J gene is TRBJ1-2, the V gene TRBV5-5; TRBD1 matches at 8 bases. After removal of 1 base from V and 2 bases from J, the junction contained 1 base not matched to a gene. The CDR3 is made up of 14 amino acids. The germline gives CDR1 SGHKS, CDR2 YYEKEE (reference sequence). CDR3 in DNA: TGTGCCAGCAGCTTGAACAGGGGGAACTATGGCTACACCTTC. Encoded protein: CASSLNRGNYGYTF.

The chain uses TRBV6-1 and TRBJ2-1, with 9 positions matching TRBD1. The CDR3 spans 15 residues. Germline V CDR1 and CDR2: MNHNS, SASEGT. V was clipped by 0 bases and J by 7 bases; unmatched bases: 4. The CDR3 reads CASSEAYRGLNEQFF. CDR3 DNA: TGTGCCAGCAGTGAAGCGTACAGGGGGCTAAATGAGCAGTTCTTC.

This chain links TRBV29-1 with TRBJ2-3; D unresolved. The CDR3 spans 12 residues. Germline V gene lookup returns CDR1 SQVTM and CDR2 ANQGSEA. The ends were cut back, 5 bases at V and 1 base at J, with 7 bases in the middle. CDR3 DNA: TGCAGCGTTCTTGGGGGCACAGATACGCAGTATTTT. This codes for CSVLGGTDTQYF.

The chain is built from TRBV6-6 and TRBJ1-1; D uncertain. This CDR3 region has 14 residues. V shed 4 bases and J shed 0 bases, with 9 bases lying between them. The germline V gene has CDR1 MNHNY and CDR2 SVGAGI (reference sequence). CDR3 amino acids: CASSLINMNTEAFF. The CDR3 coding sequence is TGTGCCAGCAGTTTGATTAACATGAACACTGAAGCTTTCTTT.

The CDR3 here is CASIGSSPRLSYNEQFF. CDR3 DNA sequence: TGTGCCAGCATCGGCAGCTCCCCCAGACTCTCCTACAATGAGCAGTTCTTC. V gene TRBV6-4 combines with J gene TRBJ2-1; D is ambiguous. V was trimmed by 7 bases and J by 0 bases, leaving 19 bases between them. The CDR3 consists of 17 residues. Germline CDR1 reads MRHNA; CDR2 reads SNTAGT.

With respect to this clone: An end of the junction differs from the germline gene, which may be a read error. V and J are TRBV11-2 and TRBJ1-5; tentative D call: TRBD1 (6 bases). Looked up from germline, CDR1 is SGHAT and CDR2 is FQNNGV. The length of the CDR3 is 15 residues. CDR3 nucleotide sequence: TGTGCCAGCAGTTTAGGGGGTTTAAGCAATCAGCCCCAGCATTTT. Protein product: CASSLGGLSNQPQHF.

The chain links TRBV9 to TRBJ1-5; D call uncertain. V gave up 4 bases and J gave up 3 bases, with 11 bases separating them. From germline, CDR1 is SGDLS and CDR2 YYNGEE. This CDR3 contains 14 residues. CDR3 nucleotide sequence: TGTGCCAGCAGCCCCCCGGGGTACAATCAGCCCCAGCATTTT. Translated, it gives CASSPPGYNQPQHF.

This clone was seen at least ten times. CDR3 region: CASSIAGTNYGYTF. CDR3 sequence (DNA): TGTGCCAGCAGCATTGCAGGGACTAACTATGGCTACACCTTC. The chain employs TRBV6-5 and TRBJ1-2; weak D call: TRBD1 (5 bases). The CDR3 loop spans 14 amino acids. Germline assignment: CDR1 MNHEY and CDR2 SVGAGI. The V end was cut by 6 bases, the J end by 0 bases, with 11 bases between.

V and J are TRBV19 and TRBJ1-3; D call uncertain. CDR1 LNHDA and CDR2 SQIVND come from the germline V gene (reference sequence). V was shortened by 4 bases and J by 0 bases, with 25 bases between the two germline ends. The CDR3 is made up of 20 amino acids. The CDR3 DNA reads as TGTGCCAGTAGTACCCACCATCTAGTACGGACTTACTCCTCTGGAAACACCATATATTTT. Residues: CASSTHHLVRTYSSGNTIYF.

The genes are TRBV11-2 and TRBJ2-3; 8 nucleotides match TRBD2. Germline loops: CDR1 SGHAT, CDR2 FQNNGV. This CDR3 is 15 amino acids long. Losses at the gene ends were 5 bases for V and 0 bases for J; bases not matched to a gene: 4. The CDR3 loop reads CASSLIAGSTDTQYF. The CDR3 DNA reads TGTGCCAGCAGCCTGATAGCGGGGAGCACAGATACGCAGTATTTT.

The chain is built from TRBV27 and TRBJ2-3; D call uncertain. The CDR3 is 14 amino acids. The germline V and J ends were trimmed by 3 bases and 2 bases, with 9 bases remaining between them. Germline V gene sequence: CDR1 MNHEY, CDR2 SMNVEV (reference sequence). CDR3 DNA sequence: TGTGCCAGCAGTTTTAGAGGTTCCACAGATACGCAGTATTTT. It yields the protein CASSFRGSTDTQYF.

The gene calls are TRBV25-1 and TRBJ2-3, with D tentatively TRBD1 (6 bases). Trimming removed 3 bases from V and 1 base from J, with 14 bases in between. The CDR3 is made up of 16 amino acids. From germline, CDR1 is MGHDK and CDR2 SYGVNS. CDR3 residues: CASSDPSQGGTDTQYF. CDR3 in DNA: TGTGCCAGCAGTGATCCCTCACAGGGAGGCACAGATACGCAGTATTTT. Using reference TRBV25-1 and TRBJ2-3 for the parts outside the CDR3, the full variable domain is EADIYQTPRYLVIGTGKKITLECSQTMGHDKMYWYQQDPGMELHLIHYSYGVNSTEKGDLSSESTVSRIRTEHFPLTLESARPSHTSQYLCASSDPSQGGTDTQYFGPGTRLTVL.

J is TRBJ2-5 and V is TRBV11-2; the D is unclear. Gene TRBJ2-7 matches the end of the DNA better, so the J call may be wrong. Germline CDR1 SGHAT, CDR2 FQNNGV. This CDR3 has 11 amino acids. The CDR3 coding sequence is TGTGCCAGCAGCTTTGTTAACGAGCAGTACTTC. Its translation is CASSFVNEQYF.

V gene TRBV5-1 combines with J gene TRBJ2-1; 8 bases agree with TRBD2. CDR1 SGHRS and CDR2 YFSETQ come from the germline V gene. The length of the CDR3 is 16 residues. Losses at the gene ends were 7 bases for V and 5 bases for J; bases not matched to a gene: 14. CDR3 coding DNA: TGCGCCAGCTCTCCCGCCGGGACTAGTACCCACAATGAGCAGTTCTTC. Amino acids: CASSPAGTSTHNEQFF.

The chain joins TRBV19 to TRBJ2-4; 11 positions agree with TRBD2. Germline CDR1 reads LNHDA; CDR2 reads SQIVND (reference sequence). The CDR3 contains 19 residues. The V segment lost 5 bases and the J segment 3 bases; nucleotides outside the gene matches: 15. For the CDR3, the DNA is TGTGCCAGTAGTTTCAGCGGTAGCGGGGGGGCGTGGGTCAAAAACATTCAGTACTTC. It encodes CASSFSGSGGAWVKNIQYF.

The chain has TRBV5-1 and TRBJ2-2; TRBD1 might be the D (6 bases). CDR1 and CDR2 from the germline V gene are SGHRS and YFSETQ. Trimming removed 0 bases from V and 5 bases from J, with 11 bases in between. The CDR3 runs 15 residues. CDR3 coding DNA: TGCGCCAGCAGCTTGGACAGGGTCGGAACCGGGGAGCTGTTTTTT. It specifies CASSLDRVGTGELFF.

V is TRBV14 and J is TRBJ1-6; D is uncertain. V was trimmed by 3 bases and J by 4 bases, leaving 4 bases between them. This CDR3 has 13 residues. From germline, CDR1 is SGHDN and CDR2 FVKESK. CDR3 DNA: TGTGCCAGCAGCCAGGCGTATAATTCACCCCTCCACTTT. It specifies CASSQAYNSPLHF.

The chain couples TRBV18 to TRBJ2-5; D is undetermined. CDR1 and CDR2 from the germline V gene are KGHSH and LQKENI. V lost 6 bases, J lost 0 bases, and 23 bases lay in between. The CDR3 has 18 residues. The CDR3, as DNA: TGTGCCAGCTCTCCCTTTTTGGCACTGGGCCCAAACCAAGAGACCCAGTACTTC. This encodes CASSPFLALGPNQETQYF.

The rearrangement links TRBV30 to TRBJ2-7; 7 nucleotides align to TRBD1. V lost 3 bases to trimming and J lost 4 bases; unmatched junction nucleotides: 9. CDR1 and CDR2 from the germline V gene are GTSNPN and SVGIG (reference sequence). The CDR3 is made up of 14 amino acids. The CDR3: CAWREQGPDYEQYF. Written as DNA, the CDR3 is TGTGCCTGGAGGGAACAGGGGCCCGATTACGAGCAGTACTTC.

Note on this clone: The junction does not match germline at one end; this may be a read error. V usage is TRBV5-4 and J usage is TRBJ1-1; D ambiguous. This CDR3 spans 13 amino acids. From germline, CDR1 is SGHNT and CDR2 YYREEE (reference sequence). The DNA for the CDR3 is TGTGTCAGCAGCTCTGGCGTAAACACTGAAGCTTTCTTT. As protein: CVSSSGVNTEAFF.

V usage is TRBV18 and J usage is TRBJ1-1; 8 bases fit TRBD1. Germline V CDR1 and CDR2: KGHSH, LQKENI. After removal of 2 bases from V and 5 bases from J, the junction contained 4 bases not matched to a gene. The CDR3 covers 14 residues. This chain's CDR3 is CASSPSGGLTEAFF. The CDR3 bases are TGTGCCAGCTCACCATCAGGGGGCCTGACTGAAGCTTTCTTT.

V usage is TRBV6-5 and J usage is TRBJ1-3, with 7 bases identical to TRBD1. The CDR3 extends over 15 amino acids. V shed 7 bases and J 4 bases; nucleotides not matched to a gene: 10. Germline CDR1 MNHEY, CDR2 SVGAGI. For the CDR3, the DNA is TGTGCCAGCACTCCCGACAGGGTGGGAGGAAACACCATATATTTT. This sequence encodes CASTPDRVGGNTIYF.

The rearrangement links TRBV9 to TRBJ2-1; 9 bases line up with TRBD2. This CDR3 is 16 amino acids long. V shed 0 bases and J 2 bases; nucleotides not matched to a gene: 3. Germline assignment: CDR1 SGDLS and CDR2 YYNGEE. The CDR3 region is CASSVGGGGAYNEQFF. The CDR3 region has the DNA TGTGCCAGCAGCGTAGGAGGCGGGGGGGCCTACAATGAGCAGTTCTTC.

This chain uses TRBV10-3 with TRBJ2-3; TRBD2 agrees at 11 bases. The CDR3 has 15 residues. V dropped 6 bases and J dropped 1; count of bases not matched to a gene: 3. Germline CDR1 is ENHRY and CDR2 is SYGVKD. The CDR3 here is CAISPLAGGTDTQYF. The CDR3 DNA sequence: TGTGCCATCAGCCCACTAGCGGGGGGCACAGATACGCAGTATTTT.

A note on this clone: Other nucleotide sequences from this sample produce the same CDR3. The chain carries TRBV6-1 and TRBJ2-7; D is unresolved. This CDR3 comprises 11 residues. Per the germline V gene, CDR1 is MNHNS and CDR2 is SASEGT. Trimming took 1 base from V and 4 from J, leaving 2 bases between them. The CDR3 DNA reads as TGTGCCAGCAGTGAAGGTTACGAGCAGTACTTC. It encodes CASSEGYEQYF.

The chain couples TRBV29-1 to TRBJ2-1; D ambiguous. Germline CDR1 reads SQVTM; CDR2 reads ANQGSEA. V was trimmed by 0 bases and J by 3 bases, leaving 6 bases between them. This CDR3 has 13 amino acids. The CDR3, as DNA: TGCAGCGTTGAAGAAGTGAACTACAATGAGCAGTTCTTC. Amino acids: CSVEEVNYNEQFF.

The chain couples TRBV6-1 to TRBJ2-7; 11 bases are shared with TRBD1. CDR1 and CDR2 from the germline V gene are MNHNS and SASEGT. CDR3 length: 14 residues. V gave up 9 bases and J gave up 4 bases; unmatched junction bases: 8. Written as DNA, the CDR3 is TGTGCCAGTTTTACGGACAGGGGGCGATACGAGCAGTACTTC. Its protein is CASFTDRGRYEQYF.